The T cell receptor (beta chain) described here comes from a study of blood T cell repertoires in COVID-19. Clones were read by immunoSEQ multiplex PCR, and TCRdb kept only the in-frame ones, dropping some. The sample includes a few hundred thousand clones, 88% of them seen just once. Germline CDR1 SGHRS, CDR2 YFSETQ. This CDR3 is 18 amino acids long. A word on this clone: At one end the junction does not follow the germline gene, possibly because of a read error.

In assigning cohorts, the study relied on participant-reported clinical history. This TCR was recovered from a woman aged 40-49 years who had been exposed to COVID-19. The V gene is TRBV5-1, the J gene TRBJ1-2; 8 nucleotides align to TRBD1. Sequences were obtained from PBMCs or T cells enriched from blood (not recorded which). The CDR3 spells CASSEPGQVSNFNYGYTF. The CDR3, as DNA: TGTGCCAGCAGCGAACCGGGACAGGTCTCTAATTTTAACTATGGCTACACCTTC.